This note documents a single TCR beta chain sequence. Its specificity is not known. Germline loops: CDR1 KGHSH, CDR2 LQKENI. The CDR3 is made up of 15 amino acids. The J segment lost 5 bases and the V segment lost 5 bases, leaving 8 bases of the junction unmatched. The record originates from a study of T cell responses to AZD1222 COVID-19 vaccine. General study points: Clonal diversity may have been underestimated in mostly white British donors. Spike-specific TCRs gained breadth and depth after people received two AZD1222 doses.

Sequenced by immunoSEQ multiplex PCR; TCRdb stores in-frame clones only, minus some. The sample lists around 130,000 clones, about 86% seen once, with more than 10% in the top ten. The specimen comprised peripheral blood, sampled on day 0 of AZD1222 vaccination. This TCR was recovered from an adult in good health. V usage is TRBV18 and J usage is TRBJ2-7, with TRBD1 matching over 11 bases. CDR3 sequence: CASSIGTGGSNEQYF. The DNA of the CDR3 is TGTGCCAGCTCAATCGGGACAGGGGGTTCCAACGAGCAGTACTTC. The whole variable domain, remainder taken from reference TRBV18 and TRBJ2-7, is NAGVMQNPRHLVRRRGQEARLRCSPMKGHSHVYWYRQLPEEGLKFMVYLQKENIIDESGMPKERFSAEFPKEGPSILRIQQVVRGDSAAYFCASSIGTGGSNEQYFGPGTRLTVT.